What follows is one T cell receptor (beta chain) and its context. Its matching antigen is unknown. Profiling relied on immunoSEQ multiplex PCR, and the TCRdb table lists in-frame clones only, not all of them. The sample consists of more than 2 million clones, 90% to 97% of them appearing once. The data belong to a study of shared clonotypes between healthy human individuals. The study, taken as a whole, reports: Blood was the sole source, and tissue repertoires probably differ.

Germline assignment: CDR1 MNHNS and CDR2 SASEGT. V lost 4 bases and J 0 bases, leaving 13 bases between the germline ends. The CDR3 sequence is 15 residues long. The rearrangement links TRBV6-1 to TRBJ2-7; D possibly corresponds to TRBD1 (5 bases). Sequenced input: naive CD4+ T cells sorted from blood. Subset denoted: CD45RA+ positively selected. The TCR was taken from a man between 18 and 35 years old in good health. The CDR3 reads CASSAKTVVSYEQYF. CDR3 in DNA: TGTGCCAGCAGTGCAAAGACAGTAGTCTCCTACGAGCAGTACTTC.